The clone carrying this T cell receptor beta chain has just one count. There are 13 residues in the CDR3. The germline V gene encodes CDR1 MNHEY and CDR2 SMNVEV (reference sequence). V lost 4 bases to trimming and J lost 7 bases; unmatched junction nucleotides: 5. Clones were read by immunoSEQ multiplex PCR, and TCRdb kept only the in-frame ones, dropping some. The sample lists some 40,000 clones, 85% to 90% occurring once. The sample comes from a study of memory CD8 T cells in hepatitis C reinfection. Documented time point: peak reinfection, 3 to 8 weeks after reinfection detection. TCR sequencing was done directly ex vivo on sorted cells, without expansion in vitro. People who inject drugs from Montreal's HEPCO study were the donors. A couple of donors provided sorted CD3+ CD8+ CD45RO- naive CD8 T cells at all three reinfection time points.

Sequencing was performed on naive CD8+ T cells sorted from blood. This clonotype was obtained from a man aged 18 to 35 with hepatitis C virus infection. This sequence joins TRBV27 and TRBJ1-2, with 8 bases identical to TRBD1. The CDR3: CASSYRTGIGYTF. CDR3 nucleotides: TGTGCCAGCAGTTACCGGACAGGGATTGGCTACACCTTC.